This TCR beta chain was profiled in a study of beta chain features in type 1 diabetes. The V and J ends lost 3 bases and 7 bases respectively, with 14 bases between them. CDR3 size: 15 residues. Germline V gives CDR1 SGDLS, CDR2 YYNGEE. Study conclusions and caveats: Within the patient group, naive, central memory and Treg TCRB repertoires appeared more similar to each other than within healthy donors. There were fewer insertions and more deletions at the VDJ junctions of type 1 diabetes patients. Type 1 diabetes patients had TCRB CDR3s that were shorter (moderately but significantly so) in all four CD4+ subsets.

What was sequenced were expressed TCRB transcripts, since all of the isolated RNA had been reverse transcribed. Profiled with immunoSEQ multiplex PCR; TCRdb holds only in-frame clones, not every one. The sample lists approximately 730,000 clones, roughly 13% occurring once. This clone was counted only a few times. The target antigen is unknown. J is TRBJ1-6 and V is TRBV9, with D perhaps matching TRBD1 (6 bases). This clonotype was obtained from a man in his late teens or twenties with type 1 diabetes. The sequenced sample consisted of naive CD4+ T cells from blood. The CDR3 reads CASSATGHPNSPLHF. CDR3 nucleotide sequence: TGTGCCAGCAGCGCAACGGGACATCCAAATTCACCCCTCCACTTT.